This T cell receptor (beta chain) appears in the sequencing data of a study of post-analysis software for immune sequencing data. Study outcomes and limitations: When compared against controls, multiple sclerosis patients showed significantly lower normalized Chao1 diversity. There were five TRBV segments more frequent in patients than controls, and TRBV5-6, TRBV5-1 and TRBV20-1 were among them. F measure clustering grouped samples strongly by preparation batch.

The authors incorporated unique molecular identifiers into the TCR beta cDNA libraries. T cells numbering roughly 1 to 10 million yielded 450,000 to 500,000 cDNA molecules. TCRdb processed the PCR reads anew with MiXCR; each CDR3 protein has one entry. The sample contains roughly 570,000 distinct CDR3 sequences, roughly 34% of which appear only once. Losses at the gene ends were 5 bases for V and 2 bases for J; bases not matched to a gene: 5. The CDR3 consists of 14 residues. Per germline, CDR1 SGHRS and CDR2 YFSETQ. For this clonotype: The target antigen is unknown.

The TCR comes from a girl under 18 with multiple sclerosis. The sequencing sample was made of blood. This chain uses TRBV5-1 with TRBJ2-3, with 7 bases matching TRBD2. CDR3 sequence reads: CASSRGENTDTQYF. The CDR3 DNA is TGCGCCAGCAGTCGGGGGGAAAACACAGATACGCAGTATTTT.